The 15 T cell receptor beta chains in this list originate from one sample, sequenced in a study of cytomegalovirus exposure and HLA in healthy donors. 13 Jbeta primers and 60 Vbeta primers were used for the PCR. Using immunoSEQ multiplex PCR, the repertoire was profiled, and TCRdb retains in-frame clones only, with some absent. This table lists roughly 43,000 clones. Sequenced: PBMCs. The receptors were sampled from a woman between 35 and 50 years old in good health and CMV-seronegative.

The rearrangement links TRBV4-2 to TRBJ2-2; no clear D gene. CDR3 size: 15 residues. The V end was cut by 4 bases, the J end by 6 bases, with 15 bases between. Germline assignment: CDR1 LGHNA and CDR2 YNFKEQ. The DNA of the CDR3 is TGTGCCAGCAGCCCAAGTCGGAGCGTCCCCGGGGAGCTGTTTTTT. This translates into CASSPSRSVPGELFF.

V and J are TRBV6-5 and TRBJ2-7; maybe TRBD2 (5 bases). The CDR3 length is 12 residues. The V gene lost 4 bases and the J gene lost 3 bases, with 7 bases spanning the gap. The germline V gene has CDR1 MNHEY and CDR2 SVGAGI. The CDR3 loop reads CASSSRGYEQYF. As DNA, the CDR3 is TGTGCCAGCAGTTCCCGGGGCTACGAGCAGTACTTC.

The rearrangement joins TRBV13 to TRBJ2-7; 10 nucleotides line up with TRBD1. The CDR3 totals 16 residues. CDR1 is PRHDT and CDR2 is FYEKMQ in the germline V gene (reference sequence). After removal of 5 bases from V and 5 bases from J, the junction contained 12 bases not matched to a gene. CDR3 DNA sequence: TGTGCCAGCAGCCAAGGGACAGGGGAGTCGGTGAACGAGCAGTACTTC. Protein: CASSQGTGESVNEQYF.

The V call is TRBV28, the J call TRBJ1-3, with D unresolved. CDR1 and CDR2 from the germline V gene are MDHEN and SYDVKM. CDR3 length: 15 residues. Trimming left V 0 bases short and J 2 bases short, with 8 bases between. In DNA form, the CDR3 reads TGTGCCAGCAGTTTATGGGCAGGCACTGGAAACACCATATATTTT. Translation gives CASSLWAGTGNTIYF.

The chain combines TRBV18 with TRBJ2-5, with D tentatively TRBD1 (7 bases). V lost 2 bases and J 5 bases, leaving 18 bases between the germline ends. This CDR3 comprises 16 residues. Germline values: CDR1 KGHSH, CDR2 LQKENI. CDR3 nucleotide sequence: TGTGCCAGCTCACCAATTCCCAGGGGGGTTGAGGAGACCCAGTACTTC. This gives the protein CASSPIPRGVEETQYF.

The chain recombines TRBV5-4 with TRBJ2-7; perhaps TRBD2 as D (5 bases). CDR1 and CDR2 from the germline V gene are SGHNT and YYREEE (reference sequence). This CDR3 region has 15 residues. With 0 bases removed from V and 3 bases from J, the gap between germline ends came to 13 bases. CDR3 sequence (DNA): TGTGCCAGCAGCTTGGTCTCGAGCGGATACTACGAGCAGTACTTC. This codes for CASSLVSSGYYEQYF.

The chain combines TRBV19 with TRBJ2-3, with unresolved D. Trimming removed 8 bases from V and 0 bases from J, with 15 bases in between. CDR3 length equals 15 residues. Germline CDR1 is LNHDA and CDR2 is SQIVND (reference sequence). The CDR3 here is CASGWSRSSTDTQYF. In DNA, the CDR3 is TGTGCCAGTGGTTGGAGCAGATCTAGCACAGATACGCAGTATTTT.

The gene calls are TRBV27 and TRBJ1-4; possibly TRBD1 for D (5 bases). This CDR3 spans 16 amino acids. Germline CDR1 reads MNHEY; CDR2 reads SMNVEV (reference sequence). V lost 2 bases to trimming and J lost 7 bases, with 17 bases between them. Here the CDR3 DNA reads TGTGCCAGCAGTTTAGACTCGGGGGACGTGGGTGAAAAACTGTTTTTT. Its translation: CASSLDSGDVGEKLFF.

Comment on this clone: At one end the junction does not follow the germline gene, possibly because of a read error. This chain uses TRBV5-1 with TRBJ2-7, with D possibly being TRBD2 (6 bases). Looked up from germline, CDR1 is SGHRS and CDR2 is YFSETQ. This CDR3 comprises 14 residues. The CDR3 loop is CASRSGLANYEQSF. Here the CDR3 DNA reads TGCGCCAGCAGGTCGGGACTGGCGAATTACGAGCAGTCCTTC.

The rearrangement joins TRBV18 to TRBJ2-3; 9 positions match TRBD2. Per the germline V gene, CDR1 is KGHSH and CDR2 is LQKENI. This CDR3 spans 16 amino acids. Trimming cost V 6 bases and J 4 bases; bases outside gene matches: 11. The CDR3 sequence is CASSPRGSGSSDTQYF. Here the CDR3 DNA reads TGTGCCAGCTCCCCAAGGGGTAGCGGGAGTTCAGATACGCAGTATTTT.

This sequence joins TRBV2 and TRBJ2-5, with 9 nucleotides matching TRBD1. The trim removed 4 bases at V and 2 bases at J, leaving 2 bases unmatched. The germline V gene encodes CDR1 SNHLY and CDR2 FYNNEI. The CDR3 is 14 amino acids. CDR3 sequence (DNA): TGTGCCAGCAGTGGTGGGACAGGGCAAGAGACCCAGTACTTC. This sequence encodes CASSGGTGQETQYF.

The chain employs TRBV5-4 and TRBJ2-7; the D gene is possibly TRBD2 (6 bases). Looked up from germline, CDR1 is SGHNT and CDR2 is YYREEE (reference sequence). The length of the CDR3 is 14 residues. The V and J ends lost 2 bases and 2 bases respectively, with 11 bases between them. The CDR3 nucleotides read TGTGCCAGCAGCTTTGCGGGGCTGGCCTACGAGCAGTACTTC. This codes for CASSFAGLAYEQYF.

The rearrangement uses TRBV11-2 and TRBJ2-7; 13 bases map to TRBD2. This CDR3 has 16 amino acids. The V gene's germline CDR1 is SGHAT and CDR2 FQNNGV. The J segment lost 9 bases and the V segment lost 1 base, leaving 9 bases of the junction unmatched. The chain's CDR3 is CASSLATGLAGSGQYF. DNA for the CDR3: TGTGCCAGCAGCTTAGCCACGGGACTAGCGGGGTCTGGGCAGTACTTC.

The chain combines TRBV18 with TRBJ1-2; no clear D. There are 14 residues in the CDR3. V was cut by 4 bases and J by 3 bases, with 12 bases left in between. Germline V gene sequence: CDR1 KGHSH, CDR2 LQKENI. The DNA of the CDR3 is TGTGCCAGCTCACACACGGGATTCGACTATGGCTACACCTTC. It is translated as CASSHTGFDYGYTF.

CDR3 sequence (DNA): TGCAGCGTTGGGCGGGAGGAGGGAAACACCGGGGAGCTGTTTTTT. Residues: CSVGREEGNTGELFF. The rearrangement links TRBV29-1 to TRBJ2-2; 8 bases are shared with TRBD2. V was pared by 4 bases and J by 2 bases, with 6 bases of the junction left unmatched. The germline V gene encodes CDR1 SQVTM and CDR2 ANQGSEA. This CDR3 has 15 residues.